Listed here are 24 T cell receptor beta chains from one sample, sequenced in a study of T cells after yellow fever vaccination. Each CDR3 protein gets one entry after TCRdb re-called the 5' RACE reads with MiXCR. The sample shows roughly 79,000 distinct CDR3 sequences, more than 5.5% of them seen only once. The specimen was CD8+ T cells sorted from PBMCs, collected more than 8 days after the first yellow fever vaccination. These receptors were collected from a man aged 18 to 30 who received the YFV17D yellow fever vaccine.

This clonotype was recorded many times. This chain connects TRBV12-3 or TRBV12-4 to TRBJ2-7, with D tentatively TRBD1 (5 bases). This CDR3 has 12 amino acids. Between the trimmed V and J ends, which lost 6 bases and 5 bases, there was a span of 11 bases. The CDR3 nucleotides read TGTGCCAGCAGGTTGGGGCCCCACGAGCAGTACTTC. This codes for CASRLGPHEQYF.

The chain joins TRBV7-9 to TRBJ1-5; D may be TRBD1 (5 bases). The CDR3 runs to 14 residues. The ends were cut back, 1 base at V and 3 bases at J, with 7 bases in the middle. The V gene's germline CDR1 is SEHNR and CDR2 FQNEAQ (reference sequence). CDR3 region: CASSLETVNQPQHF. The CDR3 DNA is TGTGCCAGCAGCTTAGAGACAGTCAATCAGCCCCAGCATTTT.

In this sample, this clonotype turned up once. The chain has TRBV7-9 and TRBJ1-1; possibly TRBD1 for D (5 bases). The ends were cut back, 4 bases at V and 7 bases at J, with 16 bases in the middle. Germline-derived CDR1 and CDR2 are SEHNR and FQNEAQ (reference sequence). The CDR3 extends over 14 amino acids. Here the CDR3 DNA reads TGTGCCAGCAGCTCCCCAAAGGGGCCGCTTGAAGCTTTCTTT. The encoded protein is CASSSPKGPLEAFF.

The V gene is TRBV7-9, the J gene TRBJ1-5, with TRBD1 as a possible D gene (5 bases). The CDR3 length is 15 residues. From germline, CDR1 is SEHNR and CDR2 FQNEAQ (reference sequence). V gave up 6 bases and J gave up 5 bases, with 17 bases separating them. The CDR3 protein is CASSLGSGEDQPQHF. DNA for the CDR3: TGTGCCAGCAGTCTAGGATCGGGGGAAGATCAGCCCCAGCATTTT.

The V call is TRBV19, the J call TRBJ2-4, with 8 bases lining up with TRBD1. CDR3 length: 16 residues. J gave up 0 bases and V 3 bases, and 4 bases lay outside the gene matches. Germline V gene data show CDR1 as LNHDA and CDR2 as SQIVND (reference sequence). In DNA, the CDR3 is TGTGCCAGTAGTATCCCGCAGGGGGCAGCCAAAAACATTCAGTACTTC. Its protein product is CASSIPQGAAKNIQYF.

At least ten counts were recorded for this clonotype. V gene TRBV5-1 combines with J gene TRBJ1-4; possible D gene TRBD1, 5 bases. This CDR3 region has 17 residues. The V gene's germline CDR1 is SGHRS and CDR2 YFSETQ. With 1 base removed from V and 5 bases from J, the gap between germline ends came to 18 bases. CDR3 sequence reads: CASSLRTPGSKNEKLFF. The CDR3 region has the DNA TGCGCCAGCAGCTTGCGGACACCGGGATCGAAAAATGAAAAACTGTTTTTT.

This clonotype was detected only a few times. This chain joins TRBV18 and TRBJ1-2; D remains unclear. Germline assignment: CDR1 KGHSH and CDR2 LQKENI. The CDR3 runs 15 residues. Deletions cut 3 bases from V and 2 bases from J, with 13 bases between. This CDR3 reads CASSPPMMPNYGYTF. The DNA for the CDR3 is TGTGCCAGCTCACCTCCGATGATGCCCAACTATGGCTACACCTTC.

In its sample, this clonotype was seen many times. The CDR3 nucleotides read TGTGCCAGCAGCGAACCGGACGGACCGGGAGGTACTGAAGCTTTCTTT. Its translation is CASSEPDGPGGTEAFF. The chain combines TRBV7-9 with TRBJ1-1, with unresolved D. Per the germline V gene, CDR1 is SEHNR and CDR2 is FQNEAQ (reference sequence). V shed 5 bases and J shed 5 bases, with 21 bases lying between them. This CDR3 is built from 16 residues.

This clonotype has a count of ten or more. The chain carries TRBV12-3 or TRBV12-4 and TRBJ2-7; the D is unclear. CDR3 size: 12 residues. V gave up 3 bases and J gave up 7 bases, with 10 bases separating them. This CDR3 reads CASSFVPQEQYF. For the CDR3, the DNA is TGTGCCAGCAGTTTCGTTCCCCAGGAGCAGTACTTC.

This clonotype was seen ten or more times. The V gene is TRBV29-1, the J gene TRBJ1-2; D is unresolved. Germline V gene sequence: CDR1 SQVTM, CDR2 ANQGSEA. The V and J ends lost 4 bases and 6 bases respectively, with 21 bases between them. This CDR3 is built from 15 residues. Here the CDR3 reads CSVGGWVGPLHGYTF. In DNA form, the CDR3 reads TGCAGCGTTGGTGGTTGGGTGGGTCCGCTGCATGGCTACACCTTC.

The chain is built from TRBV7-8 and TRBJ2-5, with D perhaps matching TRBD1 (6 bases). This CDR3 has 17 residues. V lost 4 bases, J lost 2 bases, and 20 bases lay in between. CDR1 and CDR2 from the germline V gene are SGHVS and FQNEAQ. DNA of the CDR3: TGTGCCAGCAGCTCTATTGCGCTGGGGGCCTTTCAAGAGACCCAGTACTTC. Its protein is CASSSIALGAFQETQYF.

V is TRBV6-2 or TRBV6-3 and J is TRBJ2-1; the D is unclear. Deletions cut 2 bases from V and 8 bases from J, with 13 bases between. CDR3 size: 14 residues. Germline CDR1 is MNHEY and CDR2 is SVGEGT. CDR3 residues: CASSYRAASHEQFF. The CDR3 region has the DNA TGTGCCAGCAGTTACCGGGCGGCCTCACATGAGCAGTTCTTC.

This clonotype was counted ten times or more. This rearrangement joins TRBV29-1 to TRBJ2-1, with a possible D match to TRBD1 (5 bases). V lost 2 bases to trimming and J lost 3 bases, with 8 bases between them. The germline gives CDR1 SQVTM, CDR2 ANQGSEA. There are 13 residues in the CDR3. CDR3: CSVERQNYNEQFF. The DNA of the CDR3 is TGCAGCGTTGAAAGACAGAACTACAATGAGCAGTTCTTC.

At least ten counts were recorded for this clonotype. The rearrangement joins TRBV6-2 or TRBV6-3 to TRBJ1-5, with 9 positions matching TRBD1. CDR1 is MNHEY and CDR2 is SVGEGT in the germline V gene. This CDR3 spans 15 amino acids. The ends lost 4 bases at V and 5 bases at J; junction bases unmatched: 6. CDR3 nucleotide sequence: TGTGCCAGCAGTTGGGACAGGGCCTTTGATCAGCCCCAGCATTTT. This sequence encodes CASSWDRAFDQPQHF.

This clonotype was picked up many times. The chain uses TRBV2 and TRBJ2-3; D uncertain. The germline V gene has CDR1 SNHLY and CDR2 FYNNEI. The V and J ends lost 4 bases and 0 bases respectively, with 11 bases between them. This CDR3 has 15 amino acids. The CDR3, as DNA: TGTGCCAGCAGTGTAGGGCCCGAGAGCACAGATACGCAGTATTTT. Its protein product is CASSVGPESTDTQYF. Full variable domain (missing parts from reference TRBV2 and TRBJ2-3): EPEVTQTPSHQVTQMGQEVILRCVPISNHLYFYWYRQILGQKVEFLVSFYNNEISEKSEIFDDQFSVERPDGSNFTLKIRSTKLEDSAMYFCASSVGPESTDTQYFGPGTRLTVL.

The gene calls are TRBV27 and TRBJ2-1; 8 nucleotides align to TRBD2. This CDR3 is 15 amino acids long. Trimming at V came to 4 bases and at J to 2 bases, leaving 4 bases not matched to a gene. Per the germline V gene, CDR1 is MNHEY and CDR2 is SMNVEV (reference sequence). CDR3 residues: CASSSILAAYNEQFF. The CDR3 region has the DNA TGTGCCAGCAGTTCCATACTAGCGGCCTACAATGAGCAGTTCTTC.

The genes are TRBV27 and TRBJ1-2, with 7 positions matching TRBD1. The germline CDR1 and CDR2 sequences are MNHEY and SMNVEV (reference sequence). CDR3 length equals 15 residues. After removal of 5 bases from V and 1 base from J, the junction contained 7 bases not matched to a gene. This CDR3 is CASSTYRDSNYGYTF. The DNA of the CDR3 is TGTGCCAGCAGTACCTACCGGGACAGTAACTATGGCTACACCTTC.

This clonotype showed up many times. The CDR3 DNA sequence: TGCGCCAGCAGCTTGGCCCATTTCTGGCTATTTCTTCCCTACGAGCAGTACGTC. Encoded protein: CASSLAHFWLFLPYEQYV. V usage is TRBV5-1 and J usage is TRBJ2-7; D not certain. CDR1 is SGHRS and CDR2 is YFSETQ in the germline V gene. V dropped 0 bases and J dropped 2 bases, with 21 bases sitting between them. The CDR3 is made up of 18 amino acids.

This clonotype was found a few times. This rearrangement joins TRBV7-8 to TRBJ2-5, with 7 bases fitting TRBD1. V was clipped by 11 bases and J by 2 bases; unmatched bases: 11. The CDR3 extends over 14 amino acids. Germline CDR1 SGHVS, CDR2 FQNEAQ. The CDR3 reads CAGAGTAKQETQYF. The CDR3 DNA sequence: TGTGCCGGAGCCGGGACAGCAAAACAAGAGACCCAGTACTTC.

This clonotype has a count of ten or more. V and J are TRBV4-2 and TRBJ2-7; D unresolved. Germline CDR1 and CDR2: LGHNA and YNFKEQ. The germline V and J ends were trimmed by 3 bases and 7 bases, with 13 bases remaining between them. There are 13 residues in the CDR3. The CDR3: CASSHSRAQEQYF. CDR3 bases: TGTGCCAGCAGCCACAGTAGGGCGCAAGAGCAGTACTTC.

The DNA for the CDR3 is TGCGCCAGCAGCCATCCAGACCTGTCTCCGGATAGCTCTGGGGCCAACGTCCTGACTTTC. This codes for CASSHPDLSPDSSGANVLTF. The gene calls are TRBV4-1 and TRBJ2-6; D not resolved. Germline assignment: CDR1 MGHRA and CDR2 YSYEKL. The CDR3 extends over 20 amino acids. V was pared by 3 bases and J by 0 bases, with 21 bases between.

This clonotype has ten or more counts. CDR3 region: CASSSPSYRGARVNTEAFF. DNA for the CDR3: TGTGCCAGCAGTTCCCCGTCGTACAGGGGGGCGCGAGTGAACACTGAAGCTTTCTTT. This sequence joins TRBV28 and TRBJ1-1, with 8 bases fitting TRBD1. V trimming: 4 bases; J trimming: 0 bases; junction bases outside the gene matches: 16. CDR1 MDHEN and CDR2 SYDVKM come from the germline V gene. The CDR3 consists of 19 residues.

The chain has TRBV4-1 and TRBJ1-4; 7 nucleotides align to TRBD1. The length of the CDR3 is 17 residues. Germline V gene data show CDR1 as MGHRA and CDR2 as YSYEKL. Trimming took 1 base from V and 0 from J; bases not matched to a gene: 5. CDR3 amino acids: CASSQAGGLATNEKLFF. The DNA for the CDR3 is TGCGCCAGCAGCCAAGCAGGGGGTCTTGCAACTAATGAAAAACTGTTTTTT.

There are a few counts of this clonotype. The rearrangement uses TRBV12-3 or TRBV12-4 and TRBJ1-2; a weak D match, TRBD1 (5 bases). This CDR3 is built from 11 residues. Between the trimmed V and J ends, which lost 6 bases and 7 bases, there was a span of 9 bases. In DNA, the CDR3 is TGTGCCAGCAGCCGGGGGGGTGGCTACACCTTC. This sequence encodes CASSRGGGYTF.